This T cell receptor beta chain originates from a study of T-cell reconstitution after alpha-beta-depleted transplantation in children. Germline CDR1 is SGHRS and CDR2 is YFSETQ. J was trimmed by 0 bases and V by 0 bases; bases with no gene match: 0. This CDR3 has 15 amino acids. As it was prepared, the TCRbeta library received unique molecular identifiers. A single record per CDR3 protein comes from TCRdb applying MiXCR to the PCR reads. The repertoire holds roughly 280,000 distinct CDR3 sequences, roughly 10% seen once, with around 20% in the top ten. This clonotype was counted only a few times. The TCR comes from a male patient under 10 years old who had a stem cell transplant for chronic granulomatous disease, so the T cells may come from the graft donor. This chain uses TRBV5-1 with TRBJ2-3; the match to TRBD2 covers 8 bases. Sequences were derived from peripheral blood, sampled 180 days after TCRalphabeta/CD19-depleted stem cell transplant. The CDR3: CASSLASGSTDTQYF. The CDR3 nucleotides are TGCGCCAGCAGCTTGGCTAGCGGGAGCACAGATACGCAGTATTTT.